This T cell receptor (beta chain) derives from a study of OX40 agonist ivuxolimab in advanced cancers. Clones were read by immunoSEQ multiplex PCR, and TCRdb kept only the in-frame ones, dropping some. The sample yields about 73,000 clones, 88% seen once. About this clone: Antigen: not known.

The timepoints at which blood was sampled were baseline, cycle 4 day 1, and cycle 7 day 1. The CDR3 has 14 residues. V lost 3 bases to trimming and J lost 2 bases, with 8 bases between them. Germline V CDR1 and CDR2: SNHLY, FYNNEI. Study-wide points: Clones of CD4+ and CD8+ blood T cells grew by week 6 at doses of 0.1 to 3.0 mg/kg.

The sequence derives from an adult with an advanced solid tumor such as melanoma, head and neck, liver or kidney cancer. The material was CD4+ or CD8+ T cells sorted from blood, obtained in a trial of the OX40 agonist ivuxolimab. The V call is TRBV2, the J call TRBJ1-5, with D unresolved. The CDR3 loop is CASSDTWGNQPQHF. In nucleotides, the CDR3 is TGTGCCAGCAGTGATACGTGGGGCAATCAGCCCCAGCATTTT. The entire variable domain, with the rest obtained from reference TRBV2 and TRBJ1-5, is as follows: EPEVTQTPSHQVTQMGQEVILRCVPISNHLYFYWYRQILGQKVEFLVSFYNNEISEKSEIFDDQFSVERPDGSNFTLKIRSTKLEDSAMYFCASSDTWGNQPQHFGDGTRLSIL.